A selection of T cell receptor beta chains follows, all from one sample in a study of post-analysis software for immune sequencing data. MiXCR, run by TCRdb on the PCR reads, gives a single entry per CDR3 protein. Of about 770,000 distinct CDR3 sequences listed, roughly 46% were seen once; the top ten hold roughly 4.5%. The sequencing sample was made of blood. The receptors come from a girl aged 5-17 years with multiple sclerosis. Both conserved end residues are part of each CDR3. D genes are given only for firm matches. The listing skips clone size in some rows; elsewhere it reads once, few, many or a size class.

J,V,D,size,DNA,CDR3
TRBJ1-1,TRBV20-1,NA,NA,TGCAGTGCTAAAACCCACAGAGGTGGAACTGAAGCTTTCTTT,CSAKTHRGGTEAFF
TRBJ1-1,TRBV15,NA,NA,TGTGCCACCAAGACGCTAGGGGGGGAGGAAGCTTTCTTT,CATKTLGGEEAFF
TRBJ2-4,TRBV28,NA,NA,TGTGCCAGCAGTCCCTTCACAGGACGAAACATTCAGTACTTC,CASSPFTGRNIQYF
TRBJ2-5,TRBV7-8,NA,NA,TGTGCCAGCAGCCCAGGGGTGAGGGGAGAAGAGACCCAGTACTTC,CASSPGVRGEETQYF
TRBJ1-2,TRBV7-9,NA,few,TGTGCCAGCAGCTTAGATCAGATCCACTATGGCTACACCTTC,CASSLDQIHYGYTF
TRBJ1-2,TRBV14,NA,NA,TGTGCCAGCAGCCAAGACTTTCGAGGGGCGGTCGCCTATGGCTACACCTTC,CASSQDFRGAVAYGYTF
TRBJ2-1,TRBV6-5,NA,once,TGTGCCAGCAGCGTTAGCGGAGGTTACAATGAGCAGTTCTTC,CASSVSGGYNEQFF
TRBJ2-1,TRBV15,NA,few,TGTGCCACCGGGACGAGCTTGTACAATGAGCAGTTCTTC,CATGTSLYNEQFF
TRBJ2-1,TRBV12-3/TRBV12-4,NA,NA,TGTGCCGGCAGTTTTGGGTTTTTCCAGTTCTTC,CAGSFGFFQFF
TRBJ2-7,TRBV15,NA,many,TGTGCCACCAGCAGACAGGGGGGATACGAGCAGTACTTC,CATSRQGGYEQYF
TRBJ2-3,TRBV7-6,TRBD1,NA,TGTGCCAGCAGCTCGGACAGGGGCACGCAGTATTTT,CASSSDRGTQYF
TRBJ2-5,TRBV29-1,TRBD2,NA,TGCAGCGCCGGACTAGCGTCCGCGACCCAGTACTTC,CSAGLASATQYF
TRBJ2-7,TRBV29-1,NA,few,TGCAGCGTTGATGCACGGGGGCGCAAGTACTTC,CSVDARGRKYF
TRBJ2-1,TRBV7-2,NA,NA,TGTGCCAGCAGCTTACTATCCGACTCCTACAATGAGCAGTTCTTC,CASSLLSDSYNEQFF
TRBJ2-7,TRBV12-3/TRBV12-4,NA,NA,TGTGCCAGCAGTCCCCAGGGTCGCGAGCAGTACTTC,CASSPQGREQYF
TRBJ1-2,TRBV7-2,TRBD1,once,TGTGCCAGCAGCCCAAACCCCGGGACAGGATATGGCTACACCTTC,CASSPNPGTGYGYTF
TRBJ2-6,TRBV9,NA,NA,TGTGCCAGCAGCGCCCCAGGTTTGGGACGTCCTAACTCTGGGGCCAACGTCCTGACTTTC,CASSAPGLGRPNSGANVLTF
TRBJ1-4,TRBV29-1,NA,NA,TGCAGCGGCCGGGGAGAGGGAAATGAAAAACTGTTTTTT,CSGRGEGNEKLFF
TRBJ2-3,TRBV28,NA,NA,TGTGCCAGCAGTTTAGCGGCGTGGGGGCCCACAGATACGCAGTATTTT,CASSLAAWGPTDTQYF
TRBJ1-2,TRBV5-6,NA,NA,TGTGCCAGCAGCCCCCTCTTCGGGGATTCAAACTATGGCTACACCTTC,CASSPLFGDSNYGYTF
TRBJ2-7,TRBV7-9,NA,NA,TGTGCCAGCAGCTTACCCGAAACCTCCTACGAGCAGTACTTC,CASSLPETSYEQYF
TRBJ1-2,TRBV7-9,TRBD1,NA,TGTGCCAGCAGCTTAACCGGGACAGGGAGACTCTACACCTTC,CASSLTGTGRLYTF
TRBJ1-2,TRBV3-1,NA,once,TGTGCCAGCAGCCAAGATCGGGGCCCGGACTATGGCTACACCTTC,CASSQDRGPDYGYTF
TRBJ2-5,TRBV12-3/TRBV12-4,TRBD2,NA,TGTGCCAGCACCCTTAGCGGGGGAGAGGCCCAGTACTTC,CASTLSGGEAQYF
TRBJ2-3,TRBV5-1,TRBD1,NA,TGCGCCAGCAGCTCCGGGACAGACACAGATACGCAGTATTTT,CASSSGTDTDTQYF
TRBJ1-1,TRBV28,NA,NA,TGTGCCAGCAGTCCCTTCCCCGGTGCGGGGGGGAACACTGAAGCTTTCTTT,CASSPFPGAGGNTEAFF
TRBJ1-1,TRBV12-3/TRBV12-4,TRBD1,NA,TGTGCCAGCAAGGGTGCAGGGGGACTGAACACTGAAGCTTTCTTT,CASKGAGGLNTEAFF
TRBJ2-7,TRBV6-6,TRBD1,once,TGTGCCAGCAGTGACCGGGACAGGGCTGTTCTGGGGCAGTACTTC,CASSDRDRAVLGQYF
TRBJ1-2,TRBV6-6,NA,NA,TGTGCCAGCAGTTATCAGGACTCTAACTATGGCTACACCTTC,CASSYQDSNYGYTF
TRBJ2-3,TRBV12-3/TRBV12-4,NA,NA,TGTGCCAGCAGCCCGCGACTGGCCGCAGATGCGCAGTATTTT,CASSPRLAADAQYF
TRBJ2-7,TRBV4-2,NA,NA,TGTGCCAGCAGCCAAGACACAGCTGGCGAGCAGTACTTC,CASSQDTAGEQYF
TRBJ1-5,TRBV28,NA,NA,TGTGCCGCTAGGACGATGAATCAGCCCCAGCATTTT,CAARTMNQPQHF
TRBJ1-5,TRBV28,NA,NA,TGTGCCAGCAGTTTATTTTCGGGTGGAGGACGCAATCAGCCCCAGCATTTT,CASSLFSGGGRNQPQHF
TRBJ2-5,TRBV6-2/TRBV6-3,TRBD2,few,TGTGCCAGCACCAAGCCCGGACTAGCGGGGGAGACCCAGTACTTC,CASTKPGLAGETQYF
TRBJ2-7,TRBV7-2,NA,NA,TGTGCCAGCAGCTCAATAGCGGCGGCTCGAACCTACGAGCAGTACTTC,CASSSIAAARTYEQYF
TRBJ2-3,TRBV12-3/TRBV12-4,NA,NA,TGTGCCAGCAGTTTGGAGGGTCAAACAGATACGCAGTATTTT,CASSLEGQTDTQYF
TRBJ2-1,TRBV6-5,TRBD2,NA,TGTGCCAGCAGTTACTCACAGACTAGCGGGAGGAATGAGCAGTTCTTC,CASSYSQTSGRNEQFF
TRBJ2-1,TRBV12-5,NA,NA,TGTGCTAGTGGTACCCTCGAGGGCGAGCAGTTCTTC,CASGTLEGEQFF
TRBJ2-5,TRBV6-6,NA,NA,TGTGCCAGCAGTTACTCTGACAGCGATTGGGAGACCCAGTACTTC,CASSYSDSDWETQYF
TRBJ2-6,TRBV28,NA,once,TGTGCCAGCAGTTCGACTAGTCCTGGGGCCAACGTCCTGACTTTC,CASSSTSPGANVLTF
TRBJ1-1,TRBV9,TRBD1,NA,TGTGCCAGCAGCGACGGGACAGGGGACGAGGGGAACACTGAAGCTTTCTTT,CASSDGTGDEGNTEAFF
TRBJ1-2,TRBV7-3,NA,few,TGTGCCAGCAGCCCCGGGCGTGCTAGTGGCTACACCTTC,CASSPGRASGYTF
TRBJ2-7,TRBV4-1,NA,NA,TGCGCCAGCAGCCAAGATAAGTCGGGTCAGGGGCCCACCTACGAGCAGTACTTC,CASSQDKSGQGPTYEQYF
TRBJ2-5,TRBV7-9,TRBD1,NA,TGTGCCAGCAGCCCGAGAAAGGAGGGACAGGGCAGGGAAGAGACCCAGTACTTC,CASSPRKEGQGREETQYF
TRBJ1-4,TRBV5-5,NA,few,TGTGCCAGCAGCTTGGAGGCAGCTATTGGTGAAAAACTGTTTTTT,CASSLEAAIGEKLFF
TRBJ1-2,TRBV7-2,TRBD1,NA,TGTGCCAGCAGCTTAGAGGGTGGCCAGGGGGAGAATGGCTACACCTTC,CASSLEGGQGENGYTF
TRBJ2-4,TRBV20-1,NA,once,TGCAGTGCCCGCGGGGTTTCTACCATGGGTCCCAAAAACATTCAGTACTTC,CSARGVSTMGPKNIQYF
TRBJ2-1,TRBV9,NA,NA,TGTGCCAGCAGCGTAGGGATAACTAGCTGGGGCAATGAGCAGTTCTTC,CASSVGITSWGNEQFF
TRBJ2-5,TRBV7-7,TRBD2,NA,TGTGCTAGCAGCCGGGGGGGCTTAGTTATTCAAGAGACCCAGTACTTC,CASSRGGLVIQETQYF
TRBJ2-6,TRBV9,NA,once,TGTGCCAGCAGCGGCAGGGTCTCTGGGGCCAACGTCCTGACTTTC,CASSGRVSGANVLTF
TRBJ2-1,TRBV7-3,TRBD2,NA,TGTGCCAGCAGCTACGGGACTAGAGATGAGCAGTTCTTC,CASSYGTRDEQFF
TRBJ2-1,TRBV7-9,TRBD1,NA,TGTGCCGGACAGGGCCCCAGTGTTACCTACAATGAGCAGTTCTTC,CAGQGPSVTYNEQFF
TRBJ1-2,TRBV5-1,NA,NA,TGCGCCAGCAGCTTCGCGCAGCCCCTGAGTGGCTACACCTTC,CASSFAQPLSGYTF
TRBJ1-1,TRBV28,NA,NA,TGTGCCAGCGGAATACTCTCGGACAGGAACACTGAAGCTTTCTTT,CASGILSDRNTEAFF
TRBJ2-7,TRBV12-3/TRBV12-4,TRBD1,NA,TGTGCCAGCAGTTTCCGGGACAGGGGGAACGAGCAGTACTTC,CASSFRDRGNEQYF
TRBJ2-1,TRBV27,TRBD2,NA,TGTGCCAGCAGTTTATCCCCGGGACTAGCGTTTCAGTTCAATGAGCAGTTCTTC,CASSLSPGLAFQFNEQFF
TRBJ2-7,TRBV12-3/TRBV12-4,NA,NA,TGTGCCAGCAGTTTGTTGCAGGGAAGCTACGAGCAGTACTTC,CASSLLQGSYEQYF
TRBJ1-6,TRBV7-9,NA,NA,TGTGCCAGCAGCTTAGCGGCAGAGGGATCACCCCTCCACTTT,CASSLAAEGSPLHF
TRBJ1-4,TRBV29-1,TRBD1,NA,TGCAGCGCCCGGGGACAGGGGGCGTCAACTAATGAAAAACTGTTTTTT,CSARGQGASTNEKLFF